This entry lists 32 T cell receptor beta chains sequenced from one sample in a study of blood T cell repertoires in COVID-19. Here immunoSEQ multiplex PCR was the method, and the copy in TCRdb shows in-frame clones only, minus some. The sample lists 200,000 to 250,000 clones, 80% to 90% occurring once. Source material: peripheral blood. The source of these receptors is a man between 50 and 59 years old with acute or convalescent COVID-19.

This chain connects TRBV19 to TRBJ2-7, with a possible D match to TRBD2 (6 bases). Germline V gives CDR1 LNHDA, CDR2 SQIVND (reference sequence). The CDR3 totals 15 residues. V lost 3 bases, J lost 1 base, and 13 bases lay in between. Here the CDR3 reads CASSMSSGSSYEQYF. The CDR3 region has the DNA TGTGCCAGTAGTATGTCTTCCGGGAGTTCCTACGAGCAGTACTTC.

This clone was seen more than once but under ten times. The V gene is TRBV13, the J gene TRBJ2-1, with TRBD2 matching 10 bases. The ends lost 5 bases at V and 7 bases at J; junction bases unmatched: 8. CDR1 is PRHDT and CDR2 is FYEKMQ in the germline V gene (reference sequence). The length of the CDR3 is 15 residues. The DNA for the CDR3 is TGTGCCAGCAGCACAGAGCGGGGGGGCCGGAATGAGCAGTTCTTC. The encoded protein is CASSTERGGRNEQFF.

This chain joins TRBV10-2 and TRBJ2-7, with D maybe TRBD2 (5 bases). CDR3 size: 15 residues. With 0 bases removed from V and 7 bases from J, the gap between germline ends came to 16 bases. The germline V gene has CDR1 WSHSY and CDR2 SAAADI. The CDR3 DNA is TGCGCCAGCAGTGAGTCAGGAGGCCCGAGAAGGGAGCAGTACTTC. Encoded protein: CASSESGGPRREQYF.

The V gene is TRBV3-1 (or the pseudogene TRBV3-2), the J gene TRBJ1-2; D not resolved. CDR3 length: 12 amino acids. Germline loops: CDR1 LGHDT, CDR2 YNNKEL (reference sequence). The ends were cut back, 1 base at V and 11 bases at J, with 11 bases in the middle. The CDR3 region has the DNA TGTGCCAGCAGCCAAGGTAACGAGGGTTACACCTTC. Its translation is CASSQGNEGYTF.

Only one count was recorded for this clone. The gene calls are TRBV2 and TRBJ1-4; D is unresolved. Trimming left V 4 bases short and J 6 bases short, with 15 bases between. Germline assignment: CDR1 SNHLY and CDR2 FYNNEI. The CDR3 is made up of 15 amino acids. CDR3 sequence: CASSGVSGTHEKLFF. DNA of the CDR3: TGTGCCAGCAGTGGAGTGAGCGGCACGCATGAAAAACTGTTTTTT.

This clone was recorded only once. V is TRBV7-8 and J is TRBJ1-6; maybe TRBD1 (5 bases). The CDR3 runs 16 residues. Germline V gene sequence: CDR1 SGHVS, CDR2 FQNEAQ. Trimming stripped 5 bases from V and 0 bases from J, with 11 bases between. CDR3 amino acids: CASSLGAGSYNSPLHF. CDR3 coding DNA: TGTGCCAGCAGCCTTGGGGCTGGCTCCTATAATTCACCCCTCCACTTT.

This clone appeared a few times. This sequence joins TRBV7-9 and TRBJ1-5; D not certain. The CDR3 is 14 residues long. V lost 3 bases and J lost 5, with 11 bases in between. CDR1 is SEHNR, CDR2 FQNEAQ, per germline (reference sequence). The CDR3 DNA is TGTGCCAGCAGCTTGGGCAGCATGGATCAGCCCCAGCATTTT. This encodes CASSLGSMDQPQHF.

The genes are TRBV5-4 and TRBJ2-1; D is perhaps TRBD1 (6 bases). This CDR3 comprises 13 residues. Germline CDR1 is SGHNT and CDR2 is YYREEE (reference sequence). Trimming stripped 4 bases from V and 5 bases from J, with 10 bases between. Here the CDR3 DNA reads TGTGCCAGCAGCCCTGGGGGCAACAATGAGCAGTTCTTC. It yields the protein CASSPGGNNEQFF.

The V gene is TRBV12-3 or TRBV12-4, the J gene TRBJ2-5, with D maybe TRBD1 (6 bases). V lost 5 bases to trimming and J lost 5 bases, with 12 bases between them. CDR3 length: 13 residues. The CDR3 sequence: CASSLQGEETQYF. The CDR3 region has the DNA TGTGCCAGCAGTCTACAGGGTGAGGAGACCCAGTACTTC.

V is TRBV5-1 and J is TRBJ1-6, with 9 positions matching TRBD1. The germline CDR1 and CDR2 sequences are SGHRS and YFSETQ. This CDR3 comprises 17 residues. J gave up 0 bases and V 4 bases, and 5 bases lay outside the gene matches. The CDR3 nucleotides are TGCGCCAGCAGCCCGGACAGGGGTGGCTCCTATAATTCACCCCTCCACTTT. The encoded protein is CASSPDRGGSYNSPLHF. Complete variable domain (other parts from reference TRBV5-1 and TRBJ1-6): KAGVTQTPRYLIKTRGQQVTLSCSPISGHRSVSWYQQTPGQGLQFLFEYFSETQRNKGNFPGRFSGRQFSNSRSEMNVSTLELGDSALYLCASSPDRGGSYNSPLHFGNGTRLTVT.

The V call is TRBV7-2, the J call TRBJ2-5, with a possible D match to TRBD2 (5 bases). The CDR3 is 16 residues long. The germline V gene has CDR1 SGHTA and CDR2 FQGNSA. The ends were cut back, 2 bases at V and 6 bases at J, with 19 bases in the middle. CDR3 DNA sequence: TGTGCCAGCAGCTTAACGCTAGCTGCTCCCGGGAAGACCCAGTACTTC. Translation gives CASSLTLAAPGKTQYF.

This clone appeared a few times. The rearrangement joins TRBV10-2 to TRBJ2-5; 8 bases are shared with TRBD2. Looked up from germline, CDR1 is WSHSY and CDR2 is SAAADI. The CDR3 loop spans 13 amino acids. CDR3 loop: CATGRGERETQYF. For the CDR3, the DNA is TGCGCGACGGGGCGGGGGGAGCGAGAGACCCAGTACTTC.

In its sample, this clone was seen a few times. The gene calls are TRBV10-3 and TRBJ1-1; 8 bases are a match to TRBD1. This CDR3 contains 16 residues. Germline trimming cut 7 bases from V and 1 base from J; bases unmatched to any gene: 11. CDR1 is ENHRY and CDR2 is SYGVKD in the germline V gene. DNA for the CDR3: TGTGCCATCACCAGGACAGGGCCCTCGCCGAACACTGAAGCTTTCTTT. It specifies CAITRTGPSPNTEAFF.

The CDR3 coding sequence is TGTGCCAGCTCACTCCAAACTCTGAACACTGAAGCTTTCTTT. It encodes CASSLQTLNTEAFF. The rearrangement uses TRBV18 and TRBJ1-1; D remains unclear. V was pared by 4 bases and J by 0 bases, with 9 bases between. Germline V gene lookup returns CDR1 KGHSH and CDR2 LQKENI. The CDR3 loop spans 14 amino acids.

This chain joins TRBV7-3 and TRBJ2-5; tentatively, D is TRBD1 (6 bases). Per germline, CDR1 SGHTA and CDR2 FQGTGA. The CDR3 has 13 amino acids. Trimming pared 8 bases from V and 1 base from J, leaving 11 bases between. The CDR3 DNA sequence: TGTGCCAGCCGCCGGACAGCCCAAGAGACCCAGTACTTC. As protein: CASRRTAQETQYF.

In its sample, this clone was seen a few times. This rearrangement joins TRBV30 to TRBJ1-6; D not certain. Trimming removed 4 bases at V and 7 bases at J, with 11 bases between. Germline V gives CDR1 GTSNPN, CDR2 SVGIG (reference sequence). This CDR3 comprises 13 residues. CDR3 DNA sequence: TGTGCCTGGACAGGCCAGATGAATTCACCCCTCCACTTT. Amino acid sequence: CAWTGQMNSPLHF.

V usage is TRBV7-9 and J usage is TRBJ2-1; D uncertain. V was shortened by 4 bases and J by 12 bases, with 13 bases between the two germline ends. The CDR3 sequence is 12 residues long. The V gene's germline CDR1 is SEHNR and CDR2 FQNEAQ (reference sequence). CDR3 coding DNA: TGTGCCAGCAGCTCGACGCAGGTCGGGCAGTTCTTC. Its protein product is CASSSTQVGQFF.

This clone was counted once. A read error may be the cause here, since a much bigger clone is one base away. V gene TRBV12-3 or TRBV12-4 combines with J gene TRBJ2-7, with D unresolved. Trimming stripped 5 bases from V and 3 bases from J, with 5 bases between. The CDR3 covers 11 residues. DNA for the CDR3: TGTGCCAGCAGTGCCGGCTACGAGCAGTACTTC. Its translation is CASSAGYEQYF.

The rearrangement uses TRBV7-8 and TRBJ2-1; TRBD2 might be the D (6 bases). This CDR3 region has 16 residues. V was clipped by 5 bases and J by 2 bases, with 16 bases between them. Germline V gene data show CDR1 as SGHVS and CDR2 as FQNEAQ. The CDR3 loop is CASSVMTGTAYNEQFF. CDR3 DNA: TGTGCCAGCAGCGTAATGACCGGGACTGCCTACAATGAGCAGTTCTTC.

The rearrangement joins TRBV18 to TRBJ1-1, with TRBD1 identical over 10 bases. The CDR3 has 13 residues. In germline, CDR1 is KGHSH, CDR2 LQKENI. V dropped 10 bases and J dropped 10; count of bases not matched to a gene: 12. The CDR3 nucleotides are TGTGCCACCAGAGGGACAGGGGACATGGGAGCTTTCTTT. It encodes CATRGTGDMGAFF.

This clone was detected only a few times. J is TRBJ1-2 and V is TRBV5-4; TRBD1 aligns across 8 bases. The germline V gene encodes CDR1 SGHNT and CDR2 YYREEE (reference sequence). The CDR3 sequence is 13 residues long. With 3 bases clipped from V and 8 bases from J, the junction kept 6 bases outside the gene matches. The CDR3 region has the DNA TGTGCCAGCAGCTACCAGGGGGCGCACGGCTACACCTTC. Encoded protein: CASSYQGAHGYTF.

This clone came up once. CDR3 residues: CASSQGGVAPEQYF. DNA for the CDR3: TGTGCCAGCAGCCAAGGGGGGGTGGCCCCCGAGCAGTACTTC. The rearrangement uses TRBV4-2 and TRBJ2-7; TRBD2 is a possible D gene (6 bases). The CDR3 spans 14 residues. Trimming cost V 1 base and J 6 bases, with 13 bases left between them. Germline CDR1 LGHNA, CDR2 YNFKEQ.

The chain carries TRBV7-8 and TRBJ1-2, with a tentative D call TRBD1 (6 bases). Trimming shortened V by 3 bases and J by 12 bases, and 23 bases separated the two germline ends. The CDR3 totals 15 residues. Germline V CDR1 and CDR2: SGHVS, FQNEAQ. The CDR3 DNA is TGTGCCAGCAGCTTGAGTGGGACCTGGCAAACAGGGAACACCTTC. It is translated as CASSLSGTWQTGNTF.

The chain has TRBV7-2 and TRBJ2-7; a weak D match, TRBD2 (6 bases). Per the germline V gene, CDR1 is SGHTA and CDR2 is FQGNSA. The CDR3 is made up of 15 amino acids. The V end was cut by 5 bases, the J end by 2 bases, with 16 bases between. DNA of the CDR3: TGTGCCAGCAGCCTCAGACTAGGTCGTACCTACGAGCAGTACTTC. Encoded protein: CASSLRLGRTYEQYF.

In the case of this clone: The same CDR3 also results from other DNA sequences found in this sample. CDR3: CASSPQGYTEAFF. CDR3 bases: TGTGCCAGCAGCCCCCAGGGTTACACTGAAGCTTTCTTT. The V and J genes are TRBV7-2 and TRBJ1-1, with D tentatively TRBD1 (5 bases). Germline CDR1 reads SGHTA; CDR2 reads FQGNSA. The length of the CDR3 is 13 residues. The V end was cut by 5 bases, the J end by 3 bases, with 10 bases between.

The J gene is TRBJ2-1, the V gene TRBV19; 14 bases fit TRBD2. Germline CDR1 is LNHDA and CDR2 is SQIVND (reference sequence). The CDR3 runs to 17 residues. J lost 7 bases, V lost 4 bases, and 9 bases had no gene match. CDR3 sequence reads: CASSTNRLAGGLNEQFF. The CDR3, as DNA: TGTGCCAGTAGTACCAACCGACTAGCGGGGGGGCTGAATGAGCAGTTCTTC.

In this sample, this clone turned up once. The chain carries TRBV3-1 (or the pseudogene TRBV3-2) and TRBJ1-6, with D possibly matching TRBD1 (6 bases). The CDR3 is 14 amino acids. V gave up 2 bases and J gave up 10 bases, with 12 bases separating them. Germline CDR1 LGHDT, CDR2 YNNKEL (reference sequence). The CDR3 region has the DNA TGTGCCAGCAGCCAACGGGGGGCAAAATCACCCCTCCACTTT. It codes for CASSQRGAKSPLHF.

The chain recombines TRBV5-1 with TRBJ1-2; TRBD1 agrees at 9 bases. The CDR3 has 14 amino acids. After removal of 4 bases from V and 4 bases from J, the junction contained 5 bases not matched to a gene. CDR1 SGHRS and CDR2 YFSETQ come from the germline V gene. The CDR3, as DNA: TGCGCCAGCAGCCCGGGACAGGGAAGCTATGGCTACACCTTC. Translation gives CASSPGQGSYGYTF.

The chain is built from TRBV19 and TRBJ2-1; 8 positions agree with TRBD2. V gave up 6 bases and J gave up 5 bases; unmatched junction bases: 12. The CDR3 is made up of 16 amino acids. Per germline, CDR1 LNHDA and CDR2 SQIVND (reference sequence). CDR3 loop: CASSQPGGGTHNEQFF. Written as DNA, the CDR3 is TGTGCCAGTAGCCAACCTGGCGGGGGGACCCACAATGAGCAGTTCTTC.

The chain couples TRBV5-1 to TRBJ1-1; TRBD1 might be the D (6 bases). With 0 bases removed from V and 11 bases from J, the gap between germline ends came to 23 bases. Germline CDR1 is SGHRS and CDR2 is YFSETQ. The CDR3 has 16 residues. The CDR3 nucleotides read TGCGCCAGCAGCTTGGGGGGCGGCAGGGGAGGGGCCCCCGCTTTCTTT. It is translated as CASSLGGGRGGAPAFF.

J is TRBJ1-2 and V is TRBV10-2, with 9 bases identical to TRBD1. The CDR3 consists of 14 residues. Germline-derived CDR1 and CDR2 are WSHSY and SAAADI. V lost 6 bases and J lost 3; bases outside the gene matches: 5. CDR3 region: CASRSGQGDYGYTF. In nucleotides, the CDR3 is TGCGCCAGCAGATCGGGACAGGGTGACTATGGCTACACCTTC.

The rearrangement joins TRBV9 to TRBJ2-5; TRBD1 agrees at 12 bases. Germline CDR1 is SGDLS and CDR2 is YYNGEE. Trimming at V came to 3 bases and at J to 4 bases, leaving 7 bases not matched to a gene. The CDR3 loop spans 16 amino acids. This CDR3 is CASSGTGQGAPETQYF. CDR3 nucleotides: TGTGCCAGCAGCGGTACGGGACAGGGGGCCCCAGAGACCCAGTACTTC.